Detailed here is one TCR beta chain. No antigen is known for it. Base qualities are not provided; no much larger clone lies one nucleotide away. The time point label here, explained by the study, means: roughly 26 weeks on oral tofacitinib. What this sample's treatment or condition label stands for: oral pan-JAK inhibitor, 5-10 mg twice daily. Lesional scalp punch biopsies and peripheral blood were collected from alopecia areata patients. After PBMCs were isolated by density centrifugation and stained for CD3, CD4 and CD8, a FACSAria was used to sort CD4+ and CD8+ T cells. This sample is drawn from a study of CD8+ T cells in alopecia areata (dated by TCRdb to 2017 to 2018). Some background on the complete study: The treated patients took part in an open-label pilot trial in which moderate-to-severe alopecia areata was treated with oral tofacitinib at 5 to 10 mg twice daily. Tofacitinib was given for 6 to 18 months, followed by 6 months of follow-up off drug to assess delayed response and recurrence. In treated patients, disease severity was measured using the SALT score, which gives the percentage of scalp surface area affected. To study T cell clonal expansion in alopecia areata, the researchers applied high-throughput TCRbeta sequencing to both the C3H/HeJ mouse model and human patients. Scalp tissue and sorted CD4+ and CD8+ peripheral blood T cells from patchy and totalis/universalis alopecia areata patients and from healthy controls were covered by human TCRbeta sequencing. Patients on tofacitinib were biopsied at baseline and after 4 and 24 weeks of treatment, and several of the patients also had a later scalp biopsy. Scalp clonality was compared across normal scalp (n=4), patchy alopecia areata scalp (n=8), and alopecia totalis/universalis scalp (n=8). RNA was obtained with the PAXgene miRNA kit for fixed scalp, the miRNeasy kit for PBMCs, and the RNeasy kit for mouse skin. immunoSEQ multiplex PCR using 35 Vbeta forward primers and 13 Jbeta reverse primers was used to amplify TCRbeta CDR3 regions. Points the paper makes about the study in general: Compared with normal scalp, lesional scalp had higher clonality and more expanded CD8+ clones, particularly in alopecia totalis/universalis, a pattern that suggests antigenic drive. Scalp clonality and the number of expanded CD8+ clones among the top 100 scalp clones were significantly decreased by tofacitinib. Many expanded lesional clones persisted in scalp and blood during tofacitinib treatment, which may partly explain relapse after stopping treatment. Shared TCR sequences between patients were less evident than in mice, which may be partly attributable to HLA diversity in the patient population. Because the treated cohort was small and had only one nonresponder, larger studies are needed to examine links between baseline CD8+ expansion and response. Resident alphabeta T cells in normal human skin are also sequenced, complicating scalp TCR repertoire analysis, unlike mouse skin dominated by gammadelta T cells.

Preparation of the library involved the immunoSEQ multiplex PCR assay. To provide template for TCR sequencing, every sample had RNA extracted and reverse transcribed into cDNA. SuperScript III was used to make first-strand cDNA, primed with a 2:1 mix of oligo-dT and random hexamers. A synthetic immune receptor repertoire was used to assess amplification bias, and residual bias was removed computationally. On the study's bioinformatics: Raw reads were preprocessed to remove errors, and CDR3 was defined by IMGT conventions from the conserved cysteine to phenylalanine. Clonality was calculated as 1 minus Shannon entropy normalized by log2 of the number of productive unique TCRs. Whether scalp clones were CD4 or CD8 was inferred by matching scalp TCRbeta sequences against CD4 and CD8 repertoires sorted from blood. TCRdb stores this immuneACCESS table with in-frame sequences only. Part of the clones is absent; in the studies checked, under half of the shortfall reflects unresolved V genes, and no reason is known for the rest. V and J calls and clone size follow that table, whereas D and trimming were derived from the DNA. In all, the sample holds around 110,000 clones, and 84% of those were seen once. Clones ranked in the top ten supply roughly 25% of the sample.

The germline V gene sets CDR1 to SQVTM and CDR2 to ANQGSEA. Inclusive of the bounding cysteine and phenylalanine, the CDR3 is 13 residues long. CDR3 DNA only is kept here, 39 bases in frame from base 1. At the junction V is shortened by 5 bases and J by 7 bases, with 17 bases in between. The specimen comprised CD8+ T cells sorted from blood, sampled at week 24, from a patient treated with tofacitinib. Here the chain combines TRBV29-1 and TRBJ1-2, with no D gene named confidently. This receptor was taken from a human donor with alopecia areata. CDR3 sequence: CSVSAGSSGGYTF. The nucleotide sequence is TGCAGCGTTTCAGCAGGTTCTTCTGGTGGCTACACCTTC.